This T cell receptor (beta chain) was recorded in a study of blood T cell repertoires in COVID-19. About the study: Sites across the United States, Italy and Spain contributed samples from acute and convalescent COVID-19. The cDNA or gDNA used as material had been derived from T cells, B-cell-depleted T cells, or PBMCs.

The junction had 14 bases not matched to a gene; V was cut back by 1 base and J by 4 bases. Germline V lookup: CDR1 KGHSH, CDR2 LQKENI. The CDR3 sequence is 18 residues long. As processed by the authors: Nucleated cell number was recorded as an estimate derived from reference gene primer amplification. Only in-frame clones appear in the TCRdb table, and some are missing; sequencing was by immunoSEQ multiplex PCR. That table gives V, J and clone size, and the DNA gave D and trimming. The profile covers about 150,000 clones, with 84% appearing a single time and roughly 8.9% taken by the ten largest. Sequencing was performed on peripheral blood. V and J are TRBV18 and TRBJ1-2, with TRBD1 identical over 8 bases. The sequence was collected from a woman aged 45-65 years with acute or convalescent COVID-19. The DNA of the CDR3 is TGTGCCAGCTCACCACAGGAGACAGGGGCTTCCCCATCCTATGGCTACACCTTC. This gives the protein CASSPQETGASPSYGYTF.